The clone carrying this TCR beta chain came up many times. The data belong to a study of early T cells in non-severe SARS-CoV-2 infection. TCRdb ran MiXCR on the 5' RACE reads and lists one entry per CDR3 protein. This sample has about 33,000 distinct CDR3 sequences, with less than 8.5% found just once. Germline trimming cut 5 bases from V and 4 bases from J; bases unmatched to any gene: 5. The CDR3 is 16 residues long. Germline V lookup: CDR1 SEHNR, CDR2 FQNEAQ (reference sequence). Input material: whole blood. This sequence originates from an adult who was a healthcare worker with PCR-confirmed SARS-CoV-2 infection or an uninfected control (not recorded which). This chain uses TRBV7-9 with TRBJ2-2; 12 bases match TRBD2. The CDR3 DNA reads as TGTGCCAGCAGCATCCTAGCGGGAGGGATCACCGGGGAGCTGTTTTTT. Translating it yields CASSILAGGITGELFF.